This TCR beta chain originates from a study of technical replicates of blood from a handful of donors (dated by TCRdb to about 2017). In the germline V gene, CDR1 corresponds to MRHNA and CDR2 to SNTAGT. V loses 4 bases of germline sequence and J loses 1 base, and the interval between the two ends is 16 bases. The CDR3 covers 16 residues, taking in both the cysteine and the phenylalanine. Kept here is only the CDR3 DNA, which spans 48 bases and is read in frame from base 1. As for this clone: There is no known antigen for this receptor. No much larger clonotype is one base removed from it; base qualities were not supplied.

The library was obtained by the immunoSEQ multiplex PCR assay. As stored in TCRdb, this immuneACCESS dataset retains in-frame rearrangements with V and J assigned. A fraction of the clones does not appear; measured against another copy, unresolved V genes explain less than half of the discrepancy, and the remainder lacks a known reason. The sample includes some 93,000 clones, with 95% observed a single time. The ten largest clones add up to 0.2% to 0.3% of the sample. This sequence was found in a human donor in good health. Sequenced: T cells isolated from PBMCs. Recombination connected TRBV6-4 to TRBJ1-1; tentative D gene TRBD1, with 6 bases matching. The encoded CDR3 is CASSVDSRIPNTEAFF. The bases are TGTGCCAGCAGTGTGGACAGCCGGATACCGAACACTGAAGCTTTCTTT.